Given below is one TCR beta chain in context. The data were obtained in a study of blood T cell repertoires in COVID-19. Study-wide background: PBMCs, B-cell-depleted T cells, or T cells provided the cDNA or gDNA that made up the material.

The authors' processing: Amplification of reference gene primers was used by the study to estimate nucleated cell counts. Sequenced by immunoSEQ multiplex PCR; TCRdb stores in-frame clones only, minus some. V, J and clone size reflect that table, while D and trimming were determined from the DNA. The data show around 78,000 clones, about 90% seen once. The TCR was taken from a woman between 45 and 65 years old in a cohort sampled during active COVID-19. The sequenced sample was peripheral blood.

Here the CDR3 reads CASSVRDGSTQETQYF. DNA for the CDR3: TGTGCCAGCAGTGTCAGGGACGGGAGCACTCAAGAGACCCAGTACTTC. The J gene is TRBJ2-5, the V gene TRBV6-1; D is perhaps TRBD2 (6 bases). The germline CDR1 and CDR2 sequences are MNHNS and SASEGT. The length of the CDR3 is 16 residues. V was cut by 4 bases and J by 2 bases, with 17 bases left in between.